The source of this T cell receptor beta chain is a study of blood T cell repertoires in COVID-19 (dated by TCRdb to the early 2020s). About the full investigation: Samples covering the acute and convalescent phases of COVID-19 were provided by collaborators in the United States, Italy and Spain. The prospective study material was composed of cDNA or gDNA derived from T cells, B-cell-depleted T cells, or PBMCs. Deeply sampled blood TCRbeta repertoires from subjects exposed to, actively infected with, or recovered from COVID-19 were included in the dataset. A freely available public database, intended as a resource for researchers studying the immune response to SARS-CoV-2, is where the repertoires were released. Samples came from the ongoing ImmuneRACE study (first 160 participants) plus 1,254 subjects from 6 global collaborators. Nearly every sample came with metadata listing a de-identified subject ID, COVID-19 status, age in years and sex. Where available, HLA class I and class II types were obtained from metadata supplied by the sample provider rather than from assay-based typing.

TCRbeta CDR3 regions were amplified from genomic DNA by means of the immunoSEQ Assay, a bias-controlled multiplex PCR. In the original analysis: Within the assay, amplification of reference gene primers was used to estimate how many nucleated cells each sample contained. To quantify the absolute abundance of each unique TCRbeta CDR3 rearrangement, sequence reads were collapsed and filtered. For each sample, productive Simpson clonality was calculated by taking the square root of Simpson's diversity index across productive rearrangements. The immuneACCESS repertoire file appears here via TCRdb, limited to in-frame rearrangements. These files lack a portion of the clones; in checked studies, under half of the deficit traces to unresolved V genes, and the cause of the others is not known. Clone size and V and J calls were adopted from that table, with D and trimming inferred from the DNA. This sample comprises some 350,000 clones, about 89% of them detected only once. The ten largest clones add up to about 5.4% of the sample.

For CDR1 and CDR2, the germline V gene lists MDHEN and SYDVKM. At the junction V is shortened by 3 bases and J by 2 bases; bases outside the gene matches: 7. Spanning cysteine to phenylalanine, the CDR3 consists of 16 amino acids. The read is trimmed to its CDR3 DNA, 48 bases read in frame from base 1. About this clone itself: The antigen it recognizes is unknown. No base-level quality is on record; no much larger clone is a single base apart.

Study-wide findings and limitations: How much clinical and demographic metadata was included differed by source and by participant, and the metadata was provided uncurated.

In the prospective study, participants were about 18 to 89 years old, resided in 20 to 30 geographic areas of the United States, and were enrolled through a virtual design. Cohort assignment in the prospective study relied on participant-reported clinical history from a screening survey and a study questionnaire. ImmuneRACE Cohort 3 recovered participants were defined by two consecutive negative NP/OP PCR tests, healthcare professional clearance, or symptom resolution. Each participant in the prospective study had whole blood, serum and a nasopharyngeal or oropharyngeal swab collected by mobile phlebotomists. Prospective study participants could optionally give additional blood draws and questionnaires over an approximately 2-month period. Before DNA extraction, blood samples from the prospective study were shipped at room temperature or frozen.

The material sequenced was PBMCs or T cells enriched from blood (not recorded which). The TCR sequence derives from a woman aged 25 to 39 who had recovered from COVID-19. This sequence uses TRBV28 and TRBJ1-5, and 7 junction bases match TRBD1. The DNA sequence is given as TGTGCCAGCAGTTTGGACAGGTTTTTTGGCAATCAGCCCCAGCATTTT. Its amino acids are CASSLDRFFGNQPQHF.